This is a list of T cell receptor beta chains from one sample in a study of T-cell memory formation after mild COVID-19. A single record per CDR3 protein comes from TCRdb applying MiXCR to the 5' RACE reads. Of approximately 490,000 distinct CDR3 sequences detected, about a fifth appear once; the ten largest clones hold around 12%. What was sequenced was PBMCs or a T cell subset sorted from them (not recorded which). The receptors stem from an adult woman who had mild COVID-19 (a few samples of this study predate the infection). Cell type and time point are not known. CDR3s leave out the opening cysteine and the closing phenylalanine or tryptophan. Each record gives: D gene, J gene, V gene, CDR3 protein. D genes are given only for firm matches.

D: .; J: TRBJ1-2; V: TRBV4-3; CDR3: ASSQETRYGYT
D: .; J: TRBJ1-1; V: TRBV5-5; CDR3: ASSLAGGTGTEAF
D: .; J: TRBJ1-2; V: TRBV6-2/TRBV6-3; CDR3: ASSYSGSTHGYT
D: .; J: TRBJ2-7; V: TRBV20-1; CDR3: SARGGGESYEQY
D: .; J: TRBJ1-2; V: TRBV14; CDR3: ASSRDRNYGYT
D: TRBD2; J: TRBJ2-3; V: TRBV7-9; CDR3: ASSALAGSTDTQY
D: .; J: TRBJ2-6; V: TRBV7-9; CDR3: ASSIRRSSGANVLT
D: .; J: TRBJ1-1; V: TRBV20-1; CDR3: SAPIDSEAF
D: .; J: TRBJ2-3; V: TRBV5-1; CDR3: ATSRAGGAADTQY
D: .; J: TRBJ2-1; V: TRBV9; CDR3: ASSVVGQHYNEQF
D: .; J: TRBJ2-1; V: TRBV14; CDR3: ASSQERGWGYNEQF
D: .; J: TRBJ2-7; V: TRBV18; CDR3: ASSPSHATDEQY
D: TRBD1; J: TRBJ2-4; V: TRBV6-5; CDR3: ASSYTGGRTQY
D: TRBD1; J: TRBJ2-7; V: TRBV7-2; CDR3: ASSLATGVDEQY
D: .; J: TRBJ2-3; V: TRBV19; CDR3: ASSIVGTTTDTQY
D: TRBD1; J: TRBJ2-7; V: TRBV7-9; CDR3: ASSPDRDHEQY
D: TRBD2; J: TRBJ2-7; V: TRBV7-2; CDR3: ASSLPNLAGDNPYEQY
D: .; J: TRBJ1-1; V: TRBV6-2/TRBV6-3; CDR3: ASSYGQKNTEAF
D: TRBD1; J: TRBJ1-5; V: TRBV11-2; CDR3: ASSRGTGLGQPQH
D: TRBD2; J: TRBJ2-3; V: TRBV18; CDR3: ASSPLAGTTTDTQY
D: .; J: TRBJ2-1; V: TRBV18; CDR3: ASSPPGYNEQF
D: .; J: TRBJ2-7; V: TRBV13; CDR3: ASSSRDSGYEQY
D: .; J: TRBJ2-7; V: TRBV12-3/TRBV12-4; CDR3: ASSFRGPSSYEQY
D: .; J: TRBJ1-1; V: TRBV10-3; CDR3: AIEDDSLGNTEAF
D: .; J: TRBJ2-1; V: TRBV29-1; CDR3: SVEGQTYNEQF
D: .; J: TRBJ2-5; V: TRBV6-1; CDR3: ASARDGQETQY
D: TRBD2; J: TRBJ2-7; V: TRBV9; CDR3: ASSVTSGGYEQY
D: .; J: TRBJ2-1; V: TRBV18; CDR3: ASSPENGEDEQF
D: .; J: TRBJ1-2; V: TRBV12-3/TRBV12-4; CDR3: ASSLSGQFYGYT
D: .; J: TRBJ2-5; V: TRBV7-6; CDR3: ASSLSMVETQY
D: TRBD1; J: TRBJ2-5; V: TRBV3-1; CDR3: ASSQVGQGQTQY
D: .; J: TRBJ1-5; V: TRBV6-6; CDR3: ASNVLSNQPQH
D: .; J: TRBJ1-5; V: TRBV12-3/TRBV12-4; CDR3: ASSYTRSNQPQH
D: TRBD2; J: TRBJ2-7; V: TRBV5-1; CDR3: ASSLDRAGGRPSYEQY
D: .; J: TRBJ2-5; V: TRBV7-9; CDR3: ASSLEGLVQETQY
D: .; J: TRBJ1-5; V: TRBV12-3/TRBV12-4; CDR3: ASSLIEAEGNQPQH
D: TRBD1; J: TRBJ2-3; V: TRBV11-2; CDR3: ASSSRQGAPSTDTQY
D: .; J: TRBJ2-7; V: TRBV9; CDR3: ASSNPNLGSYEQY
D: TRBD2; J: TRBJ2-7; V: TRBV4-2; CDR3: ASSPVAGVGEQY
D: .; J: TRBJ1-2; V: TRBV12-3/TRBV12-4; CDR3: ASSPAGVNYGYT
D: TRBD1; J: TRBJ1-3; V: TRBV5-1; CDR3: ASSTRQGAAGNTIY
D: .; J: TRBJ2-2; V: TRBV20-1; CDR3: SARPVVLTGELF
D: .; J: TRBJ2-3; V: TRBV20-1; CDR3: SARWTVKDTQY
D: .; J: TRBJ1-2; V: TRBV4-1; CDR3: ASSQEPGDYGYT
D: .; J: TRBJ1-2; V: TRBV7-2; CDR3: ASSPPRYYGYT
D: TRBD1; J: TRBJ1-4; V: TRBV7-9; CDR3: ASSYGQGARANEKLF
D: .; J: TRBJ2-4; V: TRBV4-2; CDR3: ASSQDGGTGHIQY
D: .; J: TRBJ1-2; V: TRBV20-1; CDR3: SASPREDGYT
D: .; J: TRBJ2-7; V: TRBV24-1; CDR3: ATSDGFYEQY
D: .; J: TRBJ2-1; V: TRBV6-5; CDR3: ASRFTESSYNEQF
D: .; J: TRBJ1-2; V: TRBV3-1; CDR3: ASSTPGPRDGYT
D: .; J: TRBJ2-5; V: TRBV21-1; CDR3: ASSALGTLGETQY
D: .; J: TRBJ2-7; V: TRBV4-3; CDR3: ASSQDPTDEQY
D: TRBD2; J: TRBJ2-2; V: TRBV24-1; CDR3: ATSDFSGSGTGELF
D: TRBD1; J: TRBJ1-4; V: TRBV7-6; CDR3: ASSENSGQVNEKLF
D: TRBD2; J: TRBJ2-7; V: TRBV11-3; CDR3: ASSHWGAGSYEQY
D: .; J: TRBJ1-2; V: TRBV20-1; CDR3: RTDGYT